This TCR beta chain appears in the sequencing data of a study of response to subunit inactivated influenza vaccine. Notes on the study in general: Authors suggested few new T cells are recruited by each seasonal influenza vaccination.

This clonotype has a handful of counts. The antigen is unknown. Using its own MiXCR run on the RT-PCR reads, TCRdb lists one record per CDR3 protein. This table has approximately 520,000 distinct CDR3 sequences, 16% appearing once. The origin of this receptor is a man aged 50-75 years who received an inactivated influenza vaccine. The sequencing here drew on CD4+ T cells sorted from PBMCs, taken about 24 months after vaccination.

The CDR3 region has the DNA TGTGCCACCAGCAGAGGTCGGAATGAGCAGTTCTTC. It yields the protein CATSRGRNEQFF. V gene TRBV15 combines with J gene TRBJ2-1, with no clear D. Germline assignment: CDR1 LNHNV and CDR2 YYDKDF (reference sequence). Trimming took 1 base from V and 7 from J, leaving 5 bases between them. This CDR3 has 12 residues.